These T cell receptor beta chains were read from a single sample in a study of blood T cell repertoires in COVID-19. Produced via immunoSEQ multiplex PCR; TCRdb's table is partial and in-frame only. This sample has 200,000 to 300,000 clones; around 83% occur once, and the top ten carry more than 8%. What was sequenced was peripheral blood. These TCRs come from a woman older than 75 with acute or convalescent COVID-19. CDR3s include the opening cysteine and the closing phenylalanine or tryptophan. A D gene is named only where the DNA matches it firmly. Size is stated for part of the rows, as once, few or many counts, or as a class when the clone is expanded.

DNA: TGTGCCAGCAGCTTAATGCAGGGAGGCATTCAGTACTTC
CDR3: CASSLMQGGIQYF
V: TRBV7-6
D: .
J: TRBJ2-4
size: .

DNA: TGCGCCAGCAGCCAAGGACTGGCGGTGAACACTGAAGCTTTCTTT
CDR3: CASSQGLAVNTEAFF
V: TRBV4-1
D: .
J: TRBJ1-1
size: .

DNA: TGCGCCAGCAGCCCGGCCGGGACAGGGGGCGGCTACACCTTC
CDR3: CASSPAGTGGGYTF
V: TRBV5-1
D: TRBD1
J: TRBJ1-2
size: .

DNA: TGCGCCAGCGCCCCCCTGCCGACTAGCGGGGGGGCCCGGGAGACCCAGTACTTC
CDR3: CASAPLPTSGGARETQYF
V: TRBV5-1
D: TRBD2
J: TRBJ2-5
size: .

DNA: TGTGCCAGTACCGCACAGGGATTACTTAGCAATCAGCCCCAGCATTTT
CDR3: CASTAQGLLSNQPQHF
V: TRBV19
D: .
J: TRBJ1-5
size: few

DNA: TGCAGTGCTAGTCGGGCAGGGTCGAACACTGAAGCTTTCTTT
CDR3: CSASRAGSNTEAFF
V: TRBV20-1
D: .
J: TRBJ1-1
size: .

DNA: TGTGCCAGCAGAGGGCAGGGGGCCTTTACCTACGAGCAGTACTTC
CDR3: CASRGQGAFTYEQYF
V: TRBV6-5
D: TRBD1
J: TRBJ2-7
size: .

DNA: TGTGCCAGCAGCCTCCCCTTTGCAGGGAACGCTGAAGCTTTCTTT
CDR3: CASSLPFAGNAEAFF
V: TRBV5-4
D: .
J: TRBJ1-1
size: .

DNA: TGTGCCAGCTCACCCTCACGCGGGGCAGCCGACTACTCTGGAAACACCATATATTTT
CDR3: CASSPSRGAADYSGNTIYF
V: TRBV18
D: .
J: TRBJ1-3
size: once

DNA: TGTGCCAGTAGTAATAGGGAGGCAGGGCCGGTCCAAGAGACCCAGTACTTC
CDR3: CASSNREAGPVQETQYF
V: TRBV19
D: .
J: TRBJ2-5
size: .

DNA: TGTGCCAGCTCAGGGGGCTGGAATCAGCCCCAGCATTTT
CDR3: CASSGGWNQPQHF
V: TRBV12-3/TRBV12-4
D: TRBD1
J: TRBJ1-5
size: .

DNA: TGTGCCAGCAGCTCCTCCGGACAGGGCCACTATGGCTACACCTTC
CDR3: CASSSSGQGHYGYTF
V: TRBV11-2
D: TRBD1
J: TRBJ1-2
size: .

DNA: TGCGCCAGCAGCTTGCCCAGGACAGGGACAGATACGCAGTATTTT
CDR3: CASSLPRTGTDTQYF
V: TRBV5-1
D: TRBD1
J: TRBJ2-3
size: .

DNA: TGCGCCAGCAGCAAGGGACAGGGAATGGCTGGCTACACCTTC
CDR3: CASSKGQGMAGYTF
V: TRBV4-1
D: TRBD1
J: TRBJ1-2
size: .

DNA: TGTGCCAGCAGTGAAACGCGGATGGGCACTGAAGCTTTCTTT
CDR3: CASSETRMGTEAFF
V: TRBV6-1
D: .
J: TRBJ1-1
size: .

DNA: TGTGCCAGCAGCCAAGATGGGCAGGGGAATTCACCCCTCCACTTT
CDR3: CASSQDGQGNSPLHF
V: TRBV3-1/TRBV3-2
D: .
J: TRBJ1-6
size: .

DNA: TGTGCCAGCTCACCACCTCGAACCCTACGGAACACTGAAGCTTTCTTT
CDR3: CASSPPRTLRNTEAFF
V: TRBV18
D: .
J: TRBJ1-1
size: .

DNA: TGTGCCAGCAGCCGGGACGGGGGGCTAGAAGCTTTCTTT
CDR3: CASSRDGGLEAFF
V: TRBV5-4
D: .
J: TRBJ1-1
size: .

DNA: TGTGCCAGCAGCCAATCCCAGGACTATGGCTACACCTTC
CDR3: CASSQSQDYGYTF
V: TRBV4-2
D: .
J: TRBJ1-2
size: .

DNA: TGTGCCAACGACAGGGGGCTTGGTGGCTACACCTTC
CDR3: CANDRGLGGYTF
V: TRBV19
D: TRBD1
J: TRBJ1-2
size: .

DNA: TGTGCCAGCTCACCAGCAGAGGGTGGGCGAGAGACCCAGTACTTC
CDR3: CASSPAEGGRETQYF
V: TRBV18
D: .
J: TRBJ2-5
size: .

DNA: TGCGCCAGCAGCCGCTCTTCGACAGGGACGGATTCACCCCTCCACTTT
CDR3: CASSRSSTGTDSPLHF
V: TRBV4-1
D: TRBD1
J: TRBJ1-6
size: few

DNA: TGTGCCAGCAGTTACCCCGGGACAGGCCCCTACGAGCAGTACTTC
CDR3: CASSYPGTGPYEQYF
V: TRBV6-6
D: TRBD1
J: TRBJ2-7
size: .

DNA: TGTGCCAGCAGCGCCCGGGACAGGGGGCCTGGAAACACCATATATTTT
CDR3: CASSARDRGPGNTIYF
V: TRBV7-9
D: TRBD1
J: TRBJ1-3
size: .

DNA: TGTGCCACCAGCAGAGGGAGCGGGGGGTCGGGACAAGAGACCCAGTACTTC
CDR3: CATSRGSGGSGQETQYF
V: TRBV15
D: TRBD2
J: TRBJ2-5
size: .

DNA: TGTGCCACCAGCAGAGACCCGGGTGCTAATGAAAAACTGTTTTTT
CDR3: CATSRDPGANEKLFF
V: TRBV15
D: .
J: TRBJ1-4
size: .

DNA: TGTGCCAGCAGCTTATATCGGGGATGGGAGCAGTACTTC
CDR3: CASSLYRGWEQYF
V: TRBV11-2
D: .
J: TRBJ2-7
size: .

DNA: TGTGCCAGCAGCGCCAAGTACGGCGGGGGGGCACAGTTCTTC
CDR3: CASSAKYGGGAQFF
V: TRBV9
D: TRBD2
J: TRBJ2-1
size: .

DNA: TGTGCCAGCAGCTTAGTCGGGGGTTCGACGGTTACTAATGAAAAACTGTTTTTT
CDR3: CASSLVGGSTVTNEKLFF
V: TRBV7-8
D: .
J: TRBJ1-4
size: .

DNA: TGTGCCAGCAGCCAAGGTCCCCGACCGGGAGAGGGCTACACCTTC
CDR3: CASSQGPRPGEGYTF
V: TRBV4-2
D: .
J: TRBJ1-2
size: .

DNA: TGTGCCACCAGCGTAGGACAGGGTGGCACCGGGGAGCTGTTTTTT
CDR3: CATSVGQGGTGELFF
V: TRBV15
D: TRBD1
J: TRBJ2-2
size: .

DNA: TGTGCCATCAGTGAGAAAAAGCGGGGGTCGGGCCCAGATACGCAGTATTTT
CDR3: CAISEKKRGSGPDTQYF
V: TRBV10-3
D: TRBD2
J: TRBJ2-3
size: .

DNA: TGTGCCAGCAGTTGGGGGGGTACCGGGGAGCTGTTTTTT
CDR3: CASSWGGTGELFF
V: TRBV6-5
D: TRBD2
J: TRBJ2-2
size: .

DNA: TGTGCCAGCAGTCAGACATCAACTAATGAAAAACTGTTTTTT
CDR3: CASSQTSTNEKLFF
V: TRBV6-5
D: .
J: TRBJ1-4
size: few

DNA: TGTGCCAGCAGCTTGGGTGGAGGGTTCGTGGCCGGGGAGCTGTTTTTT
CDR3: CASSLGGGFVAGELFF
V: TRBV11-2
D: .
J: TRBJ2-2
size: .

DNA: TGTGCCAGCAGATCTACCAGGGAAAACTGGAACGAGCAGTACTTC
CDR3: CASRSTRENWNEQYF
V: TRBV28
D: .
J: TRBJ2-7
size: few

DNA: TGCGCCAGCAGCTTGGCCTCGCAGGACAGACAAGAGACCCAGTACTTC
CDR3: CASSLASQDRQETQYF
V: TRBV5-1
D: .
J: TRBJ2-5
size: once

DNA: TGTGCCAGCAGTCCAGGGCCAGGTCAGCCCAAAAACATTCAGTACTTC
CDR3: CASSPGPGQPKNIQYF
V: TRBV2
D: .
J: TRBJ2-4
size: .

DNA: TGTGCCACCCAACAGGGTGGGGACAATCAGCCCCAGCATTTT
CDR3: CATQQGGDNQPQHF
V: TRBV28
D: .
J: TRBJ1-5
size: .

DNA: TGTGCCAGCAGCTACGCTAGCAGCAGCTCCTACAATGAGCAGTTCTTC
CDR3: CASSYASSSSYNEQFF
V: TRBV7-9
D: .
J: TRBJ2-1
size: .

DNA: TGTGCCAGCAGTCCTCAGGTCTTAGGATACGAGCAGTACTTC
CDR3: CASSPQVLGYEQYF
V: TRBV27
D: .
J: TRBJ2-7
size: few

DNA: TGTGCCAGCAGTTACTCGGGCAGCCAACCCTATGGCTACACCTTC
CDR3: CASSYSGSQPYGYTF
V: TRBV6-5
D: .
J: TRBJ1-2
size: .

DNA: TGCGCCAGCAGCCATGGGACAGGGTTCGGAGAGACCCAGTACTTC
CDR3: CASSHGTGFGETQYF
V: TRBV5-1
D: TRBD1
J: TRBJ2-5
size: .

DNA: TGTGCCAGTAGTATTGGGGCAGCGTACCAAGAGACCCAGTACTTC
CDR3: CASSIGAAYQETQYF
V: TRBV19
D: .
J: TRBJ2-5
size: few

DNA: TGTGCCAGCAGCCCCAGCCGGACAGGGGGGACTTATGGCTACACCTTC
CDR3: CASSPSRTGGTYGYTF
V: TRBV28
D: TRBD1
J: TRBJ1-2
size: few

DNA: TGTGCCAGCAGTGCAAGGGGACAGGAGGTGAGCACTGAAGCTTTCTTT
CDR3: CASSARGQEVSTEAFF
V: TRBV2
D: TRBD1
J: TRBJ1-1
size: .

DNA: TGTGCCAGCGGAAAGGGACTCACCGGGGAGCTGTTTTTT
CDR3: CASGKGLTGELFF
V: TRBV12-3/TRBV12-4
D: .
J: TRBJ2-2
size: .

DNA: TGTGCCAGCAGCTCCGCGGGGGGAGGCTACACCTTC
CDR3: CASSSAGGGYTF
V: TRBV5-4
D: .
J: TRBJ1-2
size: .

DNA: TGTGCCAGCAGCAGGAAGAGCTCCTATAATTCACCCCTCCACTTT
CDR3: CASSRKSSYNSPLHF
V: TRBV6-5
D: .
J: TRBJ1-6
size: .

DNA: TGCGCCAGCAGCTTGAACACCCCCGGAGTCGATTCACCCCTCCACTTT
CDR3: CASSLNTPGVDSPLHF
V: TRBV5-1
D: .
J: TRBJ1-6
size: .

DNA: TGTGCCAGCAGTTTATCGCCGGGGGGGGTTTATGGCTACACCTTC
CDR3: CASSLSPGGVYGYTF
V: TRBV27
D: .
J: TRBJ1-2
size: .

DNA: TGTGCCAGCAGCTTAGCGGGGGCGTACACAGATACGCAGTATTTT
CDR3: CASSLAGAYTDTQYF
V: TRBV7-8
D: .
J: TRBJ2-3
size: .

DNA: TGTGCCAGCAGTTTAGGGACAGGACAAACCGGGGAGCTGTTTTTT
CDR3: CASSLGTGQTGELFF
V: TRBV6-5
D: TRBD1
J: TRBJ2-2
size: .

DNA: TGTGCCAGCAGCCCTTTGATGGGTAGCGGACTCCTCTCCTACAATGAGCAGTTCTTC
CDR3: CASSPLMGSGLLSYNEQFF
V: TRBV7-3
D: .
J: TRBJ2-1
size: .

DNA: TGTGCCTCCGAGAGGGGGCTTAATGAAAAACTGTTTTTT
CDR3: CASERGLNEKLFF
V: TRBV2
D: TRBD1
J: TRBJ1-4
size: .

DNA: TGTGCCAGCAGCCATAAGCCCTTCGGGACACTTTATCAGCCCCAGCATTTT
CDR3: CASSHKPFGTLYQPQHF
V: TRBV6-2/TRBV6-3
D: .
J: TRBJ1-5
size: .

DNA: TGCAGTGCTAGTGAGGGGGCAGGCCGAGGGTCACCCCTCCACTTT
CDR3: CSASEGAGRGSPLHF
V: TRBV20-1
D: TRBD1
J: TRBJ1-6
size: .

DNA: TGTGCCAGCAGCTTAAGGGGACAGGGGCCCGAAAAACTGTTTTTT
CDR3: CASSLRGQGPEKLFF
V: TRBV11-2
D: TRBD1
J: TRBJ1-4
size: once

DNA: TGTGCCAGCAGGACAGGGGGTAATGGCTACACCTTC
CDR3: CASRTGGNGYTF
V: TRBV28
D: TRBD1
J: TRBJ1-2
size: .